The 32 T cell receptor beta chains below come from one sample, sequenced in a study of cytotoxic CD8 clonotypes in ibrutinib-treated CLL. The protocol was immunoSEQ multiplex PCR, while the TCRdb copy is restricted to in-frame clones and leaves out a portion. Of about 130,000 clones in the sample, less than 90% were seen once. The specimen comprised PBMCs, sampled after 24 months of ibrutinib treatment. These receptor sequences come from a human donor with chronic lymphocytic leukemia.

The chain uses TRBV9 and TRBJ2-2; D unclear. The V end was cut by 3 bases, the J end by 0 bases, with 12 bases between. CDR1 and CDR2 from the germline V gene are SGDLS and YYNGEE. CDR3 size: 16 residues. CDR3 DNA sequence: TGTGCCAGCAGCGCCGTCGGCAGAACGAACACCGGGGAGCTGTTTTTT. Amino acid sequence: CASSAVGRTNTGELFF.

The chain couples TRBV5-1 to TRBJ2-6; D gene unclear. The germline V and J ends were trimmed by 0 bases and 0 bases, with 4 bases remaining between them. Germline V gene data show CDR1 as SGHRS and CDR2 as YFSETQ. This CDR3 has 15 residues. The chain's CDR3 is CASSLEVSGANVLTF. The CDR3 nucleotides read TGCGCCAGCAGCTTGGAGGTCTCTGGGGCCAACGTCCTGACTTTC.

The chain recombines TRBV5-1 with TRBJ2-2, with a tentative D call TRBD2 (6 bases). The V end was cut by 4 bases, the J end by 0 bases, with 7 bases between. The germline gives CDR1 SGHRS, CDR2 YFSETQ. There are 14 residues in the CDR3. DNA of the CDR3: TGCGCCAGCAGCAGGGAGGCGAACACCGGGGAGCTGTTTTTT. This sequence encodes CASSREANTGELFF.

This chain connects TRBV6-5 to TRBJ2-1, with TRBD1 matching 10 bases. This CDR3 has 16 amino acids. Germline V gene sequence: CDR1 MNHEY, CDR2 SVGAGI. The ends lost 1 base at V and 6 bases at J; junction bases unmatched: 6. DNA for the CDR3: TGTGCCAGCAGTTACTTCGGACAGGGGGGATCCAATGAGCAGTTCTTC. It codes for CASSYFGQGGSNEQFF.

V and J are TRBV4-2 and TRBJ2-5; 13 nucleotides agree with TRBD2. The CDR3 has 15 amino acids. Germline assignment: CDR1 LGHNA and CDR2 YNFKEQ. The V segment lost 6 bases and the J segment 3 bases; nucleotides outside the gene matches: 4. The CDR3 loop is CASRRGTSGEETQYF. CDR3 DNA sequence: TGTGCCAGCAGGAGGGGGACTAGCGGGGAAGAGACCCAGTACTTC.

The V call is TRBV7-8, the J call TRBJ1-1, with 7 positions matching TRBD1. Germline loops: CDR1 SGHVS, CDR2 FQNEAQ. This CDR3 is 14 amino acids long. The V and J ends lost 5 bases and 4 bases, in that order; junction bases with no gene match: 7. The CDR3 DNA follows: TGTGCCAGCAGCCCGACAGGGAAGGTCACTGAAGCTTTCTTT. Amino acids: CASSPTGKVTEAFF.

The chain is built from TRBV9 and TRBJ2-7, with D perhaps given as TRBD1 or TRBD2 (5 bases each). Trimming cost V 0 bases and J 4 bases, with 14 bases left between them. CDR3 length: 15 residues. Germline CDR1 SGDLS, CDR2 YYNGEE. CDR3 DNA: TGTGCCAGCAGCGTAGGCAGGGACCTGTTGTACGAGCAGTACTTC. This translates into CASSVGRDLLYEQYF.

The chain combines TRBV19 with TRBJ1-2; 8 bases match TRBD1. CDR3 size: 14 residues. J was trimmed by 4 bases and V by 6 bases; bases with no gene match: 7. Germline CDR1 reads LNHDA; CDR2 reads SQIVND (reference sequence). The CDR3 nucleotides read TGTGCCAGTAGCCAGGACAGGGATCCCTATGGCTACACCTTC. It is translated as CASSQDRDPYGYTF. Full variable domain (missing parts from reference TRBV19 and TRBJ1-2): DGGITQSPKYLFRKEGQNVTLSCEQNLNHDAMYWYRQDPGQGLRLIYYSQIVNDFQKGDIAEGYSVSREKKESFPLTVTSAQKNPTAFYLCASSQDRDPYGYTFGSGTRLTVV.

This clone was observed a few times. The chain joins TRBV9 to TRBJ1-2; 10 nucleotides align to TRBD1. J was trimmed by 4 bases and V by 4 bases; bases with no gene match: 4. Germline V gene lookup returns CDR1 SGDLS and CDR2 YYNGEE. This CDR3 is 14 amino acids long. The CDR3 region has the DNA TGTGCCAGCAGCCCTCGGACAGGGGGCTATGGCTACACCTTC. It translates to CASSPRTGGYGYTF.

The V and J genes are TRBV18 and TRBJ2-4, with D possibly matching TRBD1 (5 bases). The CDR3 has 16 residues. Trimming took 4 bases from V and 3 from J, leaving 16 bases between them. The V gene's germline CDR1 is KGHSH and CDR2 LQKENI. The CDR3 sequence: CASSLRTTDFKNIQYF. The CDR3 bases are TGTGCCAGCTCACTACGGACAACAGACTTCAAAAACATTCAGTACTTC.

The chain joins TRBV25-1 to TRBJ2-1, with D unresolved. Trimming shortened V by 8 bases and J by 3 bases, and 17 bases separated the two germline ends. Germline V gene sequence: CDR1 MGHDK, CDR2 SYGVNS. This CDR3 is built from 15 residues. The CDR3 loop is CASSNGWSGYNEQFF. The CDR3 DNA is TGTGCCAGCTCTAATGGCTGGTCCGGCTACAATGAGCAGTTCTTC.

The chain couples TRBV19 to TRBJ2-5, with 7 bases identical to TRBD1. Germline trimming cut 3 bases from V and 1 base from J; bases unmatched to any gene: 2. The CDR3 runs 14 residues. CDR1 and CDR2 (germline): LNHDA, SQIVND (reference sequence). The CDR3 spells CASSMGQTQETQYF. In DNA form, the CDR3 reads TGTGCCAGTAGTATGGGACAGACCCAAGAGACCCAGTACTTC.

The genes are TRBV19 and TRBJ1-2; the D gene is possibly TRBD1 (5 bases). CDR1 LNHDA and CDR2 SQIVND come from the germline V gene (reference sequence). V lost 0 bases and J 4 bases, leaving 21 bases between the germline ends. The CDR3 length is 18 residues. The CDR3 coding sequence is TGTGCCAGTAGTATAGATTCTACCCAAGGGACGTCCTTCTATGGCTACACCTTC. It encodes CASSIDSTQGTSFYGYTF.

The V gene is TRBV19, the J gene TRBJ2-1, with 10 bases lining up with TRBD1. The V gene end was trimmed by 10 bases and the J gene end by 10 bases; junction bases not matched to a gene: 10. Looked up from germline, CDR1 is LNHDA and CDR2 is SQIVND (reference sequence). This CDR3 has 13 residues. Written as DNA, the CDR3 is TGTGCCACCCGGGACAGGGGCGCCTCCGAGCAGTTCTTC. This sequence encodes CATRDRGASEQFF.

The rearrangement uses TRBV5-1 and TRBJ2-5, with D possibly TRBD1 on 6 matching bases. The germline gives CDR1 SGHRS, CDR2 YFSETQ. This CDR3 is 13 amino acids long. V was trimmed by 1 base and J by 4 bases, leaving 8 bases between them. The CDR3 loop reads CASSLTGRETQYF. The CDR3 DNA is TGCGCCAGCAGCTTGACAGGGCGAGAGACCCAGTACTTC.

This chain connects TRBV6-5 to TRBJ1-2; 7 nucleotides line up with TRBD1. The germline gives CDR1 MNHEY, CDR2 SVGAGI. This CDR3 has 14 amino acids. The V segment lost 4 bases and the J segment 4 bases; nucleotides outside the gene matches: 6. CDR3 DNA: TGTGCCAGCAGTTTCGCCGACAGGGCCTATGGCTACACCTTC. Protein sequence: CASSFADRAYGYTF.

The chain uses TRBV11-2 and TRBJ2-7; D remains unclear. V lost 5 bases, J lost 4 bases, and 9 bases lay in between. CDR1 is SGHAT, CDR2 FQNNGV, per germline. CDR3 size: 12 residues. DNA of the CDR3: TGTGCCAGCAGCGCGGCCCCGTACGAGCAGTACTTC. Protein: CASSAAPYEQYF. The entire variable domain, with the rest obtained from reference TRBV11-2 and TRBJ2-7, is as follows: EAGVAQSPRYKIIEKRQSVAFWCNPISGHATLYWYQQILGQGPKLLIQFQNNGVVDDSQLPKDRFSAERLKGVDSTLKIQPAKLEDSAVYLCASSAAPYEQYFGPGTRLTVT.

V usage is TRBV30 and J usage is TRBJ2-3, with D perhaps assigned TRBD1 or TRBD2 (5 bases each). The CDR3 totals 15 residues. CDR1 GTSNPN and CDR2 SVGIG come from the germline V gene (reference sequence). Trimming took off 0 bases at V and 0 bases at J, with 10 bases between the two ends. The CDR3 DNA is TGTGCCTGGAGTGTCGGGGCTACTAGCACAGATACGCAGTATTTT. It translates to CAWSVGATSTDTQYF.

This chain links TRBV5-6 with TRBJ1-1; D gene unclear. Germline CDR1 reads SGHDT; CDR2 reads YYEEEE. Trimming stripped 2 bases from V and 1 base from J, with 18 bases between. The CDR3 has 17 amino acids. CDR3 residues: CASSLRVSLWGNTEAFF. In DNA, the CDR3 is TGTGCCAGCAGCTTAAGGGTCTCTCTTTGGGGGAACACTGAAGCTTTCTTT.

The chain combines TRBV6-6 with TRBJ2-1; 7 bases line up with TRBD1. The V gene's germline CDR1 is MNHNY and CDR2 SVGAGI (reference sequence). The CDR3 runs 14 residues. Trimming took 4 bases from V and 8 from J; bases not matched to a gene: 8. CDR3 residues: CASSSPGQSDEQFF. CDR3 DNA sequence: TGTGCCAGCAGTTCACCGGGACAGAGCGATGAGCAGTTCTTC.

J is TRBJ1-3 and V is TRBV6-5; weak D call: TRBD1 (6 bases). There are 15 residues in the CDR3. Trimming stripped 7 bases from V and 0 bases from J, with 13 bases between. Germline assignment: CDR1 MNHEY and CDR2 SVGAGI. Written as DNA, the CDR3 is TGTGCCAGCAAGCCAGGGGTGGTCTCTGGAAACACCATATATTTT. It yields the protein CASKPGVVSGNTIYF.

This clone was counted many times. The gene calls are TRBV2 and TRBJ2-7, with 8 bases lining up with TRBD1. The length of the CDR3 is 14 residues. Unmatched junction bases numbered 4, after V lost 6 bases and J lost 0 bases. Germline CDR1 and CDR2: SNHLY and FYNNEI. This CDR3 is CASRSTGGSYEQYF. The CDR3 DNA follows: TGTGCCAGCAGATCCACAGGGGGCTCCTACGAGCAGTACTTC.

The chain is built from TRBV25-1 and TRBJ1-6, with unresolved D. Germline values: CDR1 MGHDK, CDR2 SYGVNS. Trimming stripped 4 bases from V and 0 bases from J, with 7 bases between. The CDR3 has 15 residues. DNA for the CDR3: TGTGCCAGCAGTGGCCGATTCTCCTATAATTCACCCCTCCACTTT. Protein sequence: CASSGRFSYNSPLHF.

CDR3 protein: CASSSGKGAYEKLFF. CDR3 coding DNA: TGTGCCAGCAGCTCAGGGAAAGGGGCTTATGAAAAACTGTTTTTT. V gene TRBV27 combines with J gene TRBJ1-4, with a weak D call TRBD1 (5 bases). The CDR3 totals 15 residues. The germline V and J ends were trimmed by 6 bases and 6 bases, with 17 bases remaining between them. The germline V gene encodes CDR1 MNHEY and CDR2 SMNVEV (reference sequence).

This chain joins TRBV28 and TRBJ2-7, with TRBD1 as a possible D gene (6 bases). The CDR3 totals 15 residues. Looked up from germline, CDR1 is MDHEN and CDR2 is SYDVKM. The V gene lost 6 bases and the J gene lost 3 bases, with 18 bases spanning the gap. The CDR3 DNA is TGTGCCAGCAGCTCTGCCATGGACAGTTACTACGAGCAGTACTTC. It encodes CASSSAMDSYYEQYF.

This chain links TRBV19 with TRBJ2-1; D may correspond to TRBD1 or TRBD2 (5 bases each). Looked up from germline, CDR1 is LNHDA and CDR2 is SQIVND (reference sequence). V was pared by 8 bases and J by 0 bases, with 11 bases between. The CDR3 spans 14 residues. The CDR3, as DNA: TGTGCCAGTGGAAAGGGGAGCTCCTACAATGAGCAGTTCTTC. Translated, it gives CASGKGSSYNEQFF.

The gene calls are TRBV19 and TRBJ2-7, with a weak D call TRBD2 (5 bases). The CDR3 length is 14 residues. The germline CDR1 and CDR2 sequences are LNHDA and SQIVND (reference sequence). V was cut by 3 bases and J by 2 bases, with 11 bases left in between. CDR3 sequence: CASSMGGLTYEQYF. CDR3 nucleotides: TGTGCCAGTAGTATGGGCGGGCTCACCTACGAGCAGTACTTC.

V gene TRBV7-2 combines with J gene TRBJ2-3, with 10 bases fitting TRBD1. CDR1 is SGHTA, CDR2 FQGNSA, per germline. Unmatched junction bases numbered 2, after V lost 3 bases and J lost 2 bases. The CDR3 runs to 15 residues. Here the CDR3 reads CASSLGQGPTDTQYF. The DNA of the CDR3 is TGTGCCAGCAGCTTGGGACAGGGGCCCACAGATACGCAGTATTTT.

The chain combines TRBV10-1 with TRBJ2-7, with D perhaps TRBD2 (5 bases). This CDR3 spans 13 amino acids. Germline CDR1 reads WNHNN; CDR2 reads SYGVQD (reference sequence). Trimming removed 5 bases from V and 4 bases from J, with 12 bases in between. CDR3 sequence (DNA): TGCGCCAGCAGTCGGGGAGCCGGGTACGAGCAGTACTTC. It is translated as CASSRGAGYEQYF.

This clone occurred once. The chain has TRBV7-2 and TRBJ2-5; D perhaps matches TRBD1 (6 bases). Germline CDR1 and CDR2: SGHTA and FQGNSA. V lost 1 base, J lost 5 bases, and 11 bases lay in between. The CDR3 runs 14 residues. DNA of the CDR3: TGTGCCAGCAGCTTAGACAGGACAGTCGAGACCCAGTACTTC. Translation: CASSLDRTVETQYF. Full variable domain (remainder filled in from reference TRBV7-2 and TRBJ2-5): GAGVSQSPSNKVTEKGKDVELRCDPISGHTALYWYRQSLGQGLEFLIYFQGNSAPDKSGLPSDRFSAERTGGSVSTLTIQRTQQEDSAVYLCASSLDRTVETQYFGPGTRLLVL.

The CDR3 DNA reads TGTGCCAGCAGCTTAGGAGGTGATGAGCAGTTCTTC. Encoded protein: CASSLGGDEQFF. V gene TRBV7-3 combines with J gene TRBJ2-1; a possible D gene is TRBD2 (5 bases). The CDR3 is made up of 12 amino acids. Germline CDR1 SGHTA, CDR2 FQGTGA. V gave up 2 bases and J gave up 8 bases, with 7 bases separating them.

The CDR3, as DNA: TGTGCCAGCAGCTCAACGGGACAGGGAGTTTCCTACGAGCAGTACTTC. Translation gives CASSSTGQGVSYEQYF. This chain joins TRBV7-8 and TRBJ2-7; 9 bases map to TRBD1. Germline V gives CDR1 SGHVS, CDR2 FQNEAQ. The CDR3 runs 16 residues. After removal of 4 bases from V and 1 base from J, the junction contained 8 bases not matched to a gene.